This TCR beta chain derives from a study of regulatory dendritic cells for organ transplantation. Study context: LPS was added to dendritic cell cultures on day 6.

For this clone: What it recognizes is unknown.

CFSE-labeled sorted T cells met regulatory or mature dendritic cells for four to five days. The CDR3 extends over 14 amino acids. Trimming removed 4 bases from V and 9 bases from J, with 19 bases in between. Germline assignment: CDR1 MDHEN and CDR2 SYDVKM. Study results and caveats: Considerable individual heterogeneity was seen in alloreactive memory CD8+ T cells. Mature dendritic cells appeared to drive more memory CD8+ clonal expansion than regulatory ones.

TCRdb keeps only in-frame clones here, not all; method: immunoSEQ multiplex PCR. The sample carries about 20,000 clones, roughly 85% recorded once. The source of this sequence is a human donor in good health. Sequenced: naive CD4+ T cells from blood cultured with regulatory dendritic cells. The subset denotes: CD45RA+ naive T cells. J is TRBJ2-7 and V is TRBV28; D is possibly TRBD1 (6 bases). Here the CDR3 reads CASSSHPRGRGQYF. CDR3 coding DNA: TGTGCCAGCAGTTCCCACCCTAGGGGGAGAGGGCAGTACTTC.